What follows describes a single T cell receptor beta chain. Its matching antigen is unknown. Germline trimming cut 6 bases from V and 7 bases from J; bases unmatched to any gene: 15. The CDR3 sequence is 16 residues long. CDR1 is DFQATT, CDR2 SNEGSKA, per germline (reference sequence). The CDR3 regions of TCR beta were amplified from RNA transcripts. First-round RT-PCR targeting the TCR CDR3 was performed with the HTBI primer set. TCRdb used MiXCR to reprocess the multiplex PCR reads, holding one entry per CDR3 protein. Of more than 50,000 distinct CDR3 sequences listed, about 53% were seen once; the top ten hold 2.5% to 4%. Patients showing uncontrolled infection, other autoimmune disease, pregnancy or lactation were ineligible. For the diagnoses, clinical symptoms, serum thyroxine and TRAb, thyroid ultrasound and orbital computed tomography were used. This specimen comes from a study of T cells in Graves' hyperthyroidism and ophthalmopathy.

Overall study findings and caveats: Blood also contained most expanded thyroid clonotypes above 0.001. Classification by a 13 V-J model distinguished ophthalmopathy from stable hyperthyroidism.

The sequencing sample was made of blood. The sequence derives from a woman aged 55-70 years with Graves' ophthalmopathy. The chain is built from TRBV20-1 and TRBJ2-1; 10 bases align to TRBD1. DNA of the CDR3: TGCAGTGCCGACCGACAGGGGGCGGGAGGATGGAATGAGCAGTTCTTC. This gives the protein CSADRQGAGGWNEQFF.